This entry describes one TCR beta chain. Its specificity is unknown. In the PCR, 60 Vbeta and 13 Jbeta primers were used. Clones were read by immunoSEQ multiplex PCR, and TCRdb kept only the in-frame ones, dropping some. This sample has about 210,000 clones, with approximately 83% found just once. These data belong to a study of cytomegalovirus exposure and HLA in healthy donors. Study observations and caveats: Most CMV-associated TCR beta chains were later found to appear HLA-restricted. Of the V segments, some could not be distinguished, including TRBV6-2 and TRBV6-3, and were excluded. Reports indicate that TCR beta sequences accurately predicted the HLA-A and HLA-B alleles of most subjects. Association of 16,951 TCR beta sequences with HLA alleles was found at 0.05 false discovery rate in a later analysis.

Per germline, CDR1 LGHNA and CDR2 YNFKEQ. The V gene lost 0 bases and the J gene lost 1 base, with 14 bases spanning the gap. The CDR3 has 17 amino acids. This clonotype originated in a woman aged 45-65 years in good health and CMV-seropositive. The chain joins TRBV4-2 to TRBJ2-3, with a weak D call TRBD2 (5 bases). The sample taken for sequencing was PBMCs. CDR3 nucleotide sequence: TGTGCCAGCAGCCAAGAATCGGGGTGGTGGGGCACAGATACGCAGTATTTT. Translated, it gives CASSQESGWWGTDTQYF.